The next 17 T cell receptor beta chains were all read from a single sample in a study of blood T cell repertoires in COVID-19. Produced via immunoSEQ multiplex PCR; TCRdb's table is partial and in-frame only. The table records 240,000 or so clones, 87% of them present only once. Input material: peripheral blood. The receptor set was obtained from a man between 60 and 70 years old who had recovered from COVID-19.

The chain carries TRBV7-9 and TRBJ1-3; D not certain. The CDR3 spans 16 residues. Per germline, CDR1 SEHNR and CDR2 FQNEAQ (reference sequence). Trimming pared 4 bases from V and 4 bases from J, leaving 17 bases between. The CDR3 here is CASSSLATSSGNTIYF. The CDR3 region has the DNA TGTGCCAGCAGCTCCCTGGCCACTAGCTCCGGAAACACCATATATTTT.

The chain carries TRBV28 and TRBJ1-4, with 8 bases fitting TRBD1. The trim removed 6 bases at V and 7 bases at J, leaving 10 bases unmatched. Germline CDR1 is MDHEN and CDR2 is SYDVKM. This CDR3 contains 15 residues. The CDR3 coding sequence is TGTGCCAGCAGCCGCACAGGGGGAAGTCTTGAAAAACTGTTTTTT. Translated, it gives CASSRTGGSLEKLFF.

For this clone: Different DNA sequences within this sample yield the same CDR3. This chain connects TRBV18 to TRBJ1-5; 8 bases match TRBD1. This CDR3 has 14 residues. CDR1 is KGHSH and CDR2 is LQKENI in the germline V gene. V lost 3 bases to trimming and J lost 4 bases; unmatched junction nucleotides: 2. The CDR3 loop reads CASSPQGANQPQHF. CDR3 DNA sequence: TGTGCCAGCTCACCGCAGGGGGCGAATCAGCCCCAGCATTTT.

The chain has TRBV5-1 and TRBJ1-2; TRBD1 matches at 9 bases. The CDR3 is 13 amino acids. V trimming: 4 bases; J trimming: 8 bases; junction bases outside the gene matches: 6. The V gene's germline CDR1 is SGHRS and CDR2 YFSETQ. CDR3 in DNA: TGCGCCAGCAGCAACGGGGACAGGGCCGGCTACACCTTC. Its protein is CASSNGDRAGYTF.

This chain connects TRBV28 to TRBJ2-1, with unresolved D. The CDR3 extends over 17 amino acids. CDR1 and CDR2 from the germline V gene are MDHEN and SYDVKM. V lost 4 bases, J lost 1 base, and 17 bases lay in between. The CDR3 reads CASSSKTFPRSYNEQFF. The CDR3 coding sequence is TGTGCCAGCAGTTCAAAAACCTTCCCCCGGTCCTACAATGAGCAGTTCTTC. Together with reference TRBV28 and TRBJ2-1, the CDR3 gives the full variable domain: DVKVTQSSRYLVKRTGEKVFLECVQDMDHENMFWYRQDPGLGLRLIYFSYDVKMKEKGDIPEGYSVSREKKERFSLILESASTNQTSMYLCASSSKTFPRSYNEQFFGPGTRLTVL.

This clone appeared a single time. V and J are TRBV19 and TRBJ1-5; 9 positions agree with TRBD1. This CDR3 is built from 15 residues. Germline V CDR1 and CDR2: LNHDA, SQIVND (reference sequence). V shed 3 bases, J shed 3 bases, and the junction held 3 bases outside the gene matches. CDR3 nucleotide sequence: TGTGCCAGTAGTATTAGGACAGGGGTCAATCAGCCCCAGCATTTT. Protein product: CASSIRTGVNQPQHF.

The chain joins TRBV9 to TRBJ2-2; 8 positions agree with TRBD1. Germline V gene data show CDR1 as SGDLS and CDR2 as YYNGEE. The trim removed 4 bases at V and 6 bases at J, leaving 5 bases unmatched. The CDR3 is made up of 14 amino acids. CDR3 DNA: TGTGCCAGCAGCCCTCCACAGGGGGCCGGGGAGCTGTTTTTT. It specifies CASSPPQGAGELFF.

CDR3 nucleotide sequence: TGTGCCAGCAGTTGGGGGACAGAGCAGTACTTC. Translating it yields CASSWGTEQYF. The J gene is TRBJ2-7, the V gene TRBV12-3 or TRBV12-4; tentatively, D is TRBD1 (6 bases). Between the trimmed V and J ends, which lost 4 bases and 7 bases, there was a span of 8 bases. This CDR3 has 11 amino acids.

The J gene is TRBJ1-1, the V gene TRBV6-5, with 9 bases that match TRBD1. Germline V CDR1 and CDR2: MNHEY, SVGAGI. J was trimmed by 1 base and V by 8 bases; bases with no gene match: 8. CDR3 length: 15 amino acids. The CDR3: CASLLNRGRNTEAFF. The CDR3 DNA sequence: TGTGCCAGCCTACTAAACAGGGGGCGGAACACTGAAGCTTTCTTT.

The genes are TRBV2 and TRBJ2-7; the match to TRBD1 covers 8 bases. V shed 7 bases and J 0 bases; nucleotides not matched to a gene: 11. Per the germline V gene, CDR1 is SNHLY and CDR2 is FYNNEI. The CDR3 covers 16 residues. In nucleotides, the CDR3 is TGTGCCAGCAATAACGCTGCTGGACAGGGCTCCTACGAGCAGTACTTC. Residues: CASNNAAGQGSYEQYF.

This chain connects TRBV6-5 to TRBJ1-2; weak D call: TRBD1 (6 bases). This CDR3 region has 13 residues. Germline CDR1 MNHEY, CDR2 SVGAGI. The germline V and J ends were trimmed by 2 bases and 8 bases, with 12 bases remaining between them. The CDR3 DNA follows: TGTGCCAGCAGTTACCTCCAGGGGAAAGGCTACACCTTC. Translation: CASSYLQGKGYTF.

This clone came up once. The chain employs TRBV27 and TRBJ2-2; 10 bases are shared with TRBD1. This CDR3 spans 15 amino acids. CDR1 and CDR2 (germline): MNHEY, SMNVEV (reference sequence). Unmatched junction bases numbered 6, after V lost 3 bases and J lost 8 bases. Here the CDR3 DNA reads TGTGCCAGCAGTTTCACCGACAGGGGGCCTGGGGAGCTGTTTTTT. Residues: CASSFTDRGPGELFF.

The chain uses TRBV19 and TRBJ1-5; possible D gene TRBD1, 5 bases. This CDR3 is 17 amino acids long. The V gene lost 0 bases and the J gene lost 3 bases, with 15 bases spanning the gap. From germline, CDR1 is LNHDA and CDR2 SQIVND (reference sequence). The CDR3 region has the DNA TGTGCCAGTAGTATAGATCTCGGGGGGTTTGTCAATCAGCCCCAGCATTTT. This encodes CASSIDLGGFVNQPQHF.

The chain has TRBV19 and TRBJ1-6; D not certain. The CDR3 contains 14 residues. Deletions cut 1 base from V and 7 bases from J, with 8 bases between. Germline CDR1 and CDR2: LNHDA and SQIVND (reference sequence). CDR3 region: CASSIGQFNSPLHF. The DNA of the CDR3 is TGTGCCAGTAGTATAGGTCAGTTCAATTCACCCCTCCACTTT.

The chain is built from TRBV5-1 and TRBJ1-3, with D maybe TRBD1 (6 bases). Trimming cost V 2 bases and J 0 bases, with 12 bases left between them. The CDR3 has 16 amino acids. Germline V gene sequence: CDR1 SGHRS, CDR2 YFSETQ. DNA for the CDR3: TGCGCCAGCAGCTTACAGGGTGGGATCTCTGGAAACACCATATATTTT. Amino acid sequence: CASSLQGGISGNTIYF.

This chain joins TRBV11-2 and TRBJ2-3, with 8 bases aligning to TRBD1. This CDR3 has 15 amino acids. The V gene's germline CDR1 is SGHAT and CDR2 FQNNGV. Germline trimming cut 1 base from V and 3 bases from J; bases unmatched to any gene: 3. The CDR3 DNA sequence: TGTGCCAGCAGCTTAGGGCAGGGGGCTACAGATACGCAGTATTTT. Residues: CASSLGQGATDTQYF.

The J gene is TRBJ2-1, the V gene TRBV7-2; TRBD2 matches 7 bases. Losses at the gene ends were 4 bases for V and 4 bases for J; bases not matched to a gene: 16. Germline CDR1 SGHTA, CDR2 FQGNSA. The CDR3 covers 18 residues. CDR3 sequence (DNA): TGTGCCAGCAGCTCCTTTATGCGCGGGGGTTTTGTATACAATGAGCAGTTCTTC. This gives the protein CASSSFMRGGFVYNEQFF.